The TCR beta chain described here comes from a study of blood T cell repertoires in COVID-19. Across the whole study: Samples of COVID-19 (acute and convalescent) were obtained from the United States, Italy and Spain.

Participants were aged 18 to 89 years, lived in over 20 US areas, and enrolled virtually. Cohorts were determined from participant-reported clinical history. The CDR3 extends over 12 amino acids. Germline V gene sequence: CDR1 SGHRS, CDR2 YFSETQ. Germline trimming cut 4 bases from V and 7 bases from J; bases unmatched to any gene: 4. As processed by the authors: Estimation of nucleated cell counts relied on the amplification of reference gene primers. This table comes from immunoSEQ multiplex PCR, and its TCRdb copy is limited to in-frame clones, with some not included. V, J and clone size derive from that table, while D and trimming were established from the DNA sequence. This table holds 230,000 or so clones, 70% to 90% found once.

What was sequenced was PBMCs or T cells enriched from blood (not recorded which). The V gene is TRBV5-1, the J gene TRBJ1-1; 7 nucleotides line up with TRBD1. This TCR derives from a woman aged 40 to 50 with acute COVID-19. The CDR3 DNA reads as TGCGCCAGCAGCCCTGGGACAGTTGAAGCTTTCTTT. It is translated as CASSPGTVEAFF.